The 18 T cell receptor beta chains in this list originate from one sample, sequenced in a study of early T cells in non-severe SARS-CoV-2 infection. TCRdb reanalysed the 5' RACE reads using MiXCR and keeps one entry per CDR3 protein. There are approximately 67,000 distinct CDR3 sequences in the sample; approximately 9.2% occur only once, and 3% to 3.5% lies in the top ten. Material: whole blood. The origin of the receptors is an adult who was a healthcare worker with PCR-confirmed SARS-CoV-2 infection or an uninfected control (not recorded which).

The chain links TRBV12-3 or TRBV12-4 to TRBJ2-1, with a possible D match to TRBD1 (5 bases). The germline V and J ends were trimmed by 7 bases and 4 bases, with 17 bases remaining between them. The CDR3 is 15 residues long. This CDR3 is CASIHSRQPYNEQFF. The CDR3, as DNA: TGTGCCAGCATACACTCTAGACAGCCGTACAATGAGCAGTTCTTC.

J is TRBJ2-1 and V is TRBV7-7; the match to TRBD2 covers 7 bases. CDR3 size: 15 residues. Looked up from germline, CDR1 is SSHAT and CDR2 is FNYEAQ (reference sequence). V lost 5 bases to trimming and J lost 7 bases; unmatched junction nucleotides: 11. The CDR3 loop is CASSDGLGVGNEQFF. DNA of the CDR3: TGTGCCAGCAGCGATGGACTAGGCGTGGGGAATGAGCAGTTCTTC.

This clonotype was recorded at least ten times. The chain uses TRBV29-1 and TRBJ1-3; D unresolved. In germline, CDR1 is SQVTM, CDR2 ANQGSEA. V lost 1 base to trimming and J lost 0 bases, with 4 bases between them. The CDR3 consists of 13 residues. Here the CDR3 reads CSVEGPSGNTIYF. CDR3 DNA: TGCAGCGTTGAAGGGCCCTCTGGAAACACCATATATTTT. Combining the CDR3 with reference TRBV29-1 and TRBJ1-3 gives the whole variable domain SAVISQKPSRDICQRGTSLTIQCQVDSQVTMMFWYRQQPGQSLTLIATANQGSEATYESGFVIDKFPISRPNLTFSTLTVSNMSPEDSSIYLCSVEGPSGNTIYFGEGSWLTVV.

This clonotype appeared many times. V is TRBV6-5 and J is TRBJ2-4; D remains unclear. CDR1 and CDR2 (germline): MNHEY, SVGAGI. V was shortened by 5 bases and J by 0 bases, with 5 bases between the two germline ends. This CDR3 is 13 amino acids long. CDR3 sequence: CASSAKAKNIQYF. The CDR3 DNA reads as TGTGCCAGCAGTGCCAAAGCCAAAAACATTCAGTACTTC.

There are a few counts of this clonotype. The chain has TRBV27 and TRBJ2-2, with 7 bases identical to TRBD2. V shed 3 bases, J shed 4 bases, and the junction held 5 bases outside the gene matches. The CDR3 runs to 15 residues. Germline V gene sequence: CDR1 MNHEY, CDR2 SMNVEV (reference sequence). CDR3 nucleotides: TGTGCCAGCAGTTTCCAGGGCGGGAGCACCGGGGAGCTGTTTTTT. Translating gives CASSFQGGSTGELFF.

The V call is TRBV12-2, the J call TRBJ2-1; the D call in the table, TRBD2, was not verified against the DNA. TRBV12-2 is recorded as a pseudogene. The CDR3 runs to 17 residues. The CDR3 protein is CASRLGGGGRAYNEQFF. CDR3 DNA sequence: TGTGCAAGTCGCTTAGGGGGAGGCGGGAGGGCCTACAATGAGCAGTTCTTC.

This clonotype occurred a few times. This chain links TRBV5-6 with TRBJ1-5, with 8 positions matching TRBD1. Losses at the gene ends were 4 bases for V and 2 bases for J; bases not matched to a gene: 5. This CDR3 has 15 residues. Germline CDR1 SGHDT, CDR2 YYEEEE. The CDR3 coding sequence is TGTGCCAGCAGCCCAGACAGGGGTCGCAATCAGCCCCAGCATTTT. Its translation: CASSPDRGRNQPQHF.

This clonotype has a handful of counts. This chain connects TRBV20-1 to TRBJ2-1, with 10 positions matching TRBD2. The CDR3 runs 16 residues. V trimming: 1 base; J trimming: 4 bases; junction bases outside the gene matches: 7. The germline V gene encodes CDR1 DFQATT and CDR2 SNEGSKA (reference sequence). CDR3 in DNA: TGCAGTGCTAGAGTGGCTAGCGGGAGCGCATACAATGAGCAGTTCTTC. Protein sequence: CSARVASGSAYNEQFF.

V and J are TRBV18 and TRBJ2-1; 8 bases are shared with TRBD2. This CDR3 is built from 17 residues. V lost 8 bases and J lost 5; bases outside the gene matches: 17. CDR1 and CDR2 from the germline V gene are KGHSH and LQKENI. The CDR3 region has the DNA TGTGCCAGCCGCCGGGGGGGCGGACTATATGGACACAATGAGCAGTTCTTC. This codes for CASRRGGGLYGHNEQFF.

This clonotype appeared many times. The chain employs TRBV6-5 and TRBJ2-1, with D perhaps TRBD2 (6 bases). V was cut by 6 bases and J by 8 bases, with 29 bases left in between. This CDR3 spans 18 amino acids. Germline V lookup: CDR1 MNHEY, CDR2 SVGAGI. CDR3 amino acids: CASRNGGSAPLMGDEQFF. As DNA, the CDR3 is TGTGCCAGCAGAAATGGGGGGTCCGCACCCTTAATGGGGGATGAGCAGTTCTTC.

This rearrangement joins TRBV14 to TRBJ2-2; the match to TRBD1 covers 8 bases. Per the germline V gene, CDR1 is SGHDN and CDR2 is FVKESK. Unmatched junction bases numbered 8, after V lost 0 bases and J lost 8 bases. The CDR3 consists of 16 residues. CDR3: CASSQDLGRGPGELFF. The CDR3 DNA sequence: TGTGCCAGCAGCCAAGATCTTGGCAGGGGGCCTGGGGAGCTGTTTTTT.

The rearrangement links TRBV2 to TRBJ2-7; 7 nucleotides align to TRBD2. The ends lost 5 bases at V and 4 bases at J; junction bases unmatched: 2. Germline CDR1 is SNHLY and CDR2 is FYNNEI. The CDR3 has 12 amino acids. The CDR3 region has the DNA TGTGCCAGCAGTTGGGGGGGATACGAGCAGTACTTC. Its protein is CASSWGGYEQYF.

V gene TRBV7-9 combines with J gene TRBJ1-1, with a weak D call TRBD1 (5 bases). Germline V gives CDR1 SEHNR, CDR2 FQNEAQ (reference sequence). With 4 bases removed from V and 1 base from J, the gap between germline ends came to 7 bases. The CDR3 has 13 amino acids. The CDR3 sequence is CASSSGPNTEAFF. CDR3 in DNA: TGTGCCAGCAGCTCGGGACCGAACACTGAAGCTTTCTTT.

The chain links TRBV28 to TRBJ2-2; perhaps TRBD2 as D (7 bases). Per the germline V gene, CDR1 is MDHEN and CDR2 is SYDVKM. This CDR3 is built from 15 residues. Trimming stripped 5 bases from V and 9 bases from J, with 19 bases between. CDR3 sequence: CASSPLGGRRRELFF. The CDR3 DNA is TGTGCCAGCAGTCCCCTGGGGGGGCGGCGCAGGGAGCTGTTTTTT.

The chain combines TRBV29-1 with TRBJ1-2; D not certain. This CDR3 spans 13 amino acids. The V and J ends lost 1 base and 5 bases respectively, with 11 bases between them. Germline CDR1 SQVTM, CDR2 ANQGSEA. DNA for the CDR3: TGCAGCGTTGAAGGGCAGAAAACATATGGCTACACCTTC. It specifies CSVEGQKTYGYTF. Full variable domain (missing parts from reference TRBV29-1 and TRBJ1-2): SAVISQKPSRDICQRGTSLTIQCQVDSQVTMMFWYRQQPGQSLTLIATANQGSEATYESGFVIDKFPISRPNLTFSTLTVSNMSPEDSSIYLCSVEGQKTYGYTFGSGTRLTVV.

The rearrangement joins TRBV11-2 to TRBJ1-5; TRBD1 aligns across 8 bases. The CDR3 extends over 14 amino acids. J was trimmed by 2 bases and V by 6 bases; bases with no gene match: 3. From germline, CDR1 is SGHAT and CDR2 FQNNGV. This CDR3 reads CASRQQGGNQPQHF. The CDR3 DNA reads TGTGCCAGCAGGCAACAGGGGGGCAATCAGCCCCAGCATTTT.

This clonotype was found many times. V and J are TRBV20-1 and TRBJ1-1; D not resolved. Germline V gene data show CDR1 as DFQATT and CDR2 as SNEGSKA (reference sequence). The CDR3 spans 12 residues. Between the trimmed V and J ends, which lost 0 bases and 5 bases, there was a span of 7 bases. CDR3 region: CSARERWTEAFF. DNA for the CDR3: TGCAGTGCTAGAGAAAGGTGGACTGAAGCTTTCTTT.

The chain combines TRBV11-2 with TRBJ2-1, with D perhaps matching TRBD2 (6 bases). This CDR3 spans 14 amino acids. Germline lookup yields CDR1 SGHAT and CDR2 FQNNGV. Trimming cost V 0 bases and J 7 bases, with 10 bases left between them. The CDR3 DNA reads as TGTGCCAGCAGCTTAGATCGACTAGATAATGAGCAGTTCTTC. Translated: CASSLDRLDNEQFF.